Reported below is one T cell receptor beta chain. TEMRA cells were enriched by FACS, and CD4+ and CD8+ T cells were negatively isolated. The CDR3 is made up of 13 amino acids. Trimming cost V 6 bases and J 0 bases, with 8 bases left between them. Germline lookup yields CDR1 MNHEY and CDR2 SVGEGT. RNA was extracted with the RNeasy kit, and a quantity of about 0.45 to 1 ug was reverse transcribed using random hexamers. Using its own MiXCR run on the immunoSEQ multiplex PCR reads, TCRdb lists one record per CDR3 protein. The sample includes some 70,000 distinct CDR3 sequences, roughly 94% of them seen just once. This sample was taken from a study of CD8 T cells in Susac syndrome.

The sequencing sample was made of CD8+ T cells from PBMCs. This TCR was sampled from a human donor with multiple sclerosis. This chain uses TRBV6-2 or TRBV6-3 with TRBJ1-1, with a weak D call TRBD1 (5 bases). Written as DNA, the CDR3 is TGTGCCAGCAGGCTGACAGTGAACACTGAAGCTTTCTTT. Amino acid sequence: CASRLTVNTEAFF.